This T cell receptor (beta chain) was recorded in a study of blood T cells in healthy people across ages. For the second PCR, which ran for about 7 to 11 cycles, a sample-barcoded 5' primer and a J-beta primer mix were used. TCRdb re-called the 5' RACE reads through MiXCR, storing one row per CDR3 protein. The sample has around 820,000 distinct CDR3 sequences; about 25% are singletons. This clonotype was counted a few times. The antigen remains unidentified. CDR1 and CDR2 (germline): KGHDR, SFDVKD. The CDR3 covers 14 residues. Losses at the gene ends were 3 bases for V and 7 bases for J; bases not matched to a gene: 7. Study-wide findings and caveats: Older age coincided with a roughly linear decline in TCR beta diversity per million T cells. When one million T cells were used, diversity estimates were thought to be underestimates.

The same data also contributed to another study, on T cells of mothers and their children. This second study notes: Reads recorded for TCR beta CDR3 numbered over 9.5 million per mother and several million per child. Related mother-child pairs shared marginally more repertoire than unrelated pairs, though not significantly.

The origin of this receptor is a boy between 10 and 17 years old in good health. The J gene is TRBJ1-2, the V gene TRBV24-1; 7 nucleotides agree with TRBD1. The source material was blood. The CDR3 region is CATSDIGTVGGYTF. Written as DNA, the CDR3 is TGTGCCACCAGTGATATAGGGACAGTCGGTGGCTACACCTTC.